This T cell receptor (beta chain) was identified during a study of CXCR3-negative and CXCR3-positive naive CD8 T cells. Study as a whole: There were 120 million to 150 million TRB reads altogether, and each library had about 1.5 +/- 0.3 million of them.

Study-wide findings and caveats: CXCR3 expression dropped partially after cryopreservation, and most assays relied on fresh PBMCs. Compared with CXCR3-negative naive cells, CXCR3-positive naive cells showed more hydrophobic TRB CDR3s. Within a donor, both naive subsets shared TRBV-TRBJ usage, unlike memory cells.

TRB cDNA libraries were made by UMI-labeled 5' RACE. After re-calling the 5' RACE reads, TCRdb lists one entry per CDR3 protein, DNA absent. Here the sample table reports 6,500 to 9,000 distinct CDR3 sequences. The CDR3 runs 13 residues. In germline, CDR1 is WNHNN, CDR2 SYGVQD (reference sequence). In terms of frequency, this clonotype is medium-sized. The antigen remains undetermined. Material: naive CXCR3+ CD8+ T cells from blood. Subset reported: CD45RO-CCR7+CD27+CD95- naive CD8+ T cells expressing CXCR3 (TNR3+). This TCR was sampled from a human donor in good health. Some clones in this sample may be carry-over from other donors' samples. The rearrangement joins TRBV10-1 to TRBJ2-7; the TCRdb call, TRBD2, lacks DNA for checking. CDR3 residues: CASSSSVSYEQYF.